This is a list of T cell receptor beta chains from one sample in a study of vaccination and CD4 T cells after COVID-19. TCRdb reprocessed the PCR reads via MiXCR and lists one record per CDR3 protein. The sample lists some 10,000 distinct CDR3 sequences, 46% seen once, with roughly 30% in the top ten. For these TCRs, the target antigens are not known. Input material: CD4+ T cells from blood, cultured in vitro. The receptors here all came from a human donor who had recovered from COVID-19. CDR3s leave out the opening cysteine and the closing phenylalanine or tryptophan. D genes are given only for firm matches.

>TRBV2|NA|13
ASSEAQGGTDTQY
>TRBV6-1|NA|10
ASSGGFGEAF
>TRBV7-9|NA|14
ASSLFFRVDDEKLF
>TRBV20-1|NA|13
SASGQGIMDTEAF
>TRBV12-3/TRBV12-4|NA|14
ASSSTRAASGNTIY
>TRBV29-1|NA|10
SVASSGNTIY
>TRBV10-3|TRBD1|12
AISGTGAGNTIY
>TRBV6-1|NA|13
ASSDRGLLNEKLF
>TRBV27|TRBD1|12
ASTPDRGVSEQY
>TRBV19|TRBD1|14
ASSTRQGGSNSPLH
>TRBV6-5|NA|13
ASSYSKQTNSPLH
>TRBV7-9|NA|12
ASSLELGATQAF
>TRBV7-9|TRBD1|12
ASRGTASGNTIY
>TRBV12-3/TRBV12-4|NA|14
ASSRLGLTLYTEAF
>TRBV20-1|TRBD1|11
SARAGGRYGYT
>TRBV12-5|TRBD1|12
ASGLYRGLDTQY
>TRBV6-5|NA|11
ASSYEVWAEAF
>TRBV11-2|NA|14
ASRSGDTRSGNTIY
>TRBV12-3/TRBV12-4|TRBD1|13
ASSLATTGINEQF
>TRBV11-3|NA|12
ASSPSAGNYGYT
>TRBV30|NA|12
AWSQGGQGNTIY
>TRBV12-3/TRBV12-4|TRBD2|12
ASSFGGGVKEQY
>TRBV11-3|NA|14
ASSFLTRGGTGELF
>TRBV7-8|NA|13
ASSLARVGSPPLH